The 28 T cell receptor beta chains listed next were all sequenced from one sample in a study of T cells in Graves' hyperthyroidism and ophthalmopathy. TCR beta CDR3 regions were amplified from RNA transcripts. Carried out on the TCR CDR3, a first-round RT-PCR used the HTBI primer set. TCRdb re-called the multiplex PCR reads through MiXCR, storing one row per CDR3 protein. The sample contains some 510,000 distinct CDR3 sequences, roughly 20% of which appear only once. The sample comprised blood. Every receptor here comes from a man younger than 35 with Graves' hyperthyroidism.

The chain's CDR3 is CASSYTRGLHEQYF. The CDR3 region has the DNA TGTGCCAGCAGTTACACCCGAGGTCTCCACGAGCAGTACTTC. V gene TRBV6-2 or TRBV6-3 combines with J gene TRBJ2-7; D remains ambiguous. Germline V gene data show CDR1 as MNHEY and CDR2 as SVGEGT. V lost 2 bases and J lost 5, with 13 bases in between. The CDR3 has 14 residues.

This clonotype was seen ten or more times. The gene calls are TRBV15 and TRBJ1-1; D unclear. Between the trimmed V and J ends, which lost 0 bases and 1 base, there was a span of 6 bases. The germline CDR1 and CDR2 sequences are LNHNV and YYDKDF (reference sequence). This CDR3 has 14 residues. As DNA, the CDR3 is TGTGCCACCAGCAGAGACCTTTGGAACACTGAAGCTTTCTTT. It specifies CATSRDLWNTEAFF.

V gene TRBV29-1 combines with J gene TRBJ2-7; possible D gene TRBD1, 5 bases. The germline V gene has CDR1 SQVTM and CDR2 ANQGSEA. The ends were cut back, 4 bases at V and 3 bases at J, with 10 bases in the middle. The CDR3 has 12 residues. CDR3 sequence reads: CSVGTQVYEQYF. In DNA, the CDR3 is TGCAGCGTTGGTACACAGGTCTACGAGCAGTACTTC.

This clonotype was found a few times. The chain couples TRBV6-1 to TRBJ1-2; TRBD1 matches 12 bases. The ends lost 8 bases at V and 7 bases at J; junction bases unmatched: 5. The CDR3 extends over 13 amino acids. Germline V lookup: CDR1 MNHNS, CDR2 SASEGT. The CDR3 reads CASGDRGLGGYTF. The CDR3 region has the DNA TGTGCCAGCGGGGACAGGGGGCTAGGTGGCTACACCTTC.

This clonotype was seen more than once but under ten times. This may be a read error, as it is one base from a much larger clone. Without the conserved terminal phenylalanine or tryptophan, this CDR3 likely stems from a read error. The chain has TRBV28 and TRBJ1-5; 10 bases align to TRBD1. Germline V gene sequence: CDR1 MDHEN, CDR2 SYDVKM. This CDR3 is 15 amino acids long. Trimming cost V 7 bases and J 4 bases; bases outside gene matches: 7. CDR3 bases: TGTGCCAGCACCGACAGGGGGCTAGGGAATCAGCCCCAGCATTTG. Translating it yields CASTDRGLGNQPQHL.

This clonotype was counted many times. A much larger clone differs from this one at a single base, so this may be a read error. This chain links TRBV13 with TRBJ1-5, with D perhaps TRBD1 (5 bases). V lost 6 bases, J lost 5 bases, and 8 bases lay in between. Per the germline V gene, CDR1 is PRHDT and CDR2 is FYEKMQ (reference sequence). The CDR3 runs 12 residues. CDR3 in amino acids: CASSFRDQPQHF. CDR3 nucleotides: TGTGCCAGCAGTTTCAGGGATCAGCCCCAGCATTTT.

This clonotype was counted ten times or more. The rearrangement joins TRBV27 to TRBJ2-5; TRBD2 agrees at 12 bases. This CDR3 spans 15 amino acids. Trimming removed 4 bases from V and 4 bases from J; junction bases left unmatched: 4. Germline V CDR1 and CDR2: MNHEY, SMNVEV (reference sequence). In nucleotides, the CDR3 is TGTGCCAGCAGTTCTAGCGGGGGGGGAGGAGAGACCCAGTACTTC. Encoded protein: CASSSSGGGGETQYF.

Ten or more counts support this clonotype. V is TRBV28 and J is TRBJ1-5; D is perhaps TRBD1 (6 bases). V gave up 3 bases and J gave up 1 base, with 10 bases separating them. This CDR3 is built from 15 residues. Germline CDR1 is MDHEN and CDR2 is SYDVKM. In DNA, the CDR3 is TGTGCCAGCAGTTTCGGGGGGGCGAGCAATCAGCCCCAGCATTTT. Its protein is CASSFGGASNQPQHF. The full variable domain, in which reference TRBV28 and TRBJ1-5 provide the parts outside the CDR3, is DVKVTQSSRYLVKRTGEKVFLECVQDMDHENMFWYRQDPGLGLRLIYFSYDVKMKEKGDIPEGYSVSREKKERFSLILESASTNQTSMYLCASSFGGASNQPQHFGDGTRLSIL.

This clonotype was seen at least ten times. At one end the junction does not follow the germline gene, possibly because of a read error. This chain joins TRBV11-2 and TRBJ2-5, with 8 bases lining up with TRBD2. The CDR3 loop spans 14 amino acids. Germline CDR1 is SGHAT and CDR2 is FQNNGV. DNA for the CDR3: TGTGCCAGCAGGTTAGGACTAGCCCAAGAGACCCAGTACTTC. As protein: CASRLGLAQETQYF. The whole variable domain, filled in from reference TRBV11-2 and TRBJ2-5, reads EAGVAQSPRYKIIEKRQSVAFWCNPISGHATLYWYQQILGQGPKLLIQFQNNGVVDDSQLPKDRFSAERLKGVDSTLKIQPAKLEDSAVYLCASRLGLAQETQYFGPGTRLLVL.

This clonotype was found many times. V usage is TRBV6-1 and J usage is TRBJ1-1; no clear D. Germline values: CDR1 MNHNS, CDR2 SASEGT. CDR3 length: 13 amino acids. Trimming shortened V by 2 bases and J by 9 bases, and 13 bases separated the two germline ends. In DNA form, the CDR3 reads TGTGCCAGCAGTGAATTCGGCCTCGAAAAAGCTTTCTTT. Translated, it gives CASSEFGLEKAFF.

This clonotype was observed at least ten times. The chain couples TRBV12-3 or TRBV12-4 to TRBJ2-7; perhaps TRBD1 as D (6 bases). This CDR3 is built from 14 residues. The ends were cut back, 3 bases at V and 5 bases at J, with 14 bases in the middle. The CDR3 loop is CASSFARGAHEQYF. In DNA, the CDR3 is TGTGCCAGCAGTTTTGCCAGGGGAGCCCACGAGCAGTACTTC.

This clonotype was picked up many times. The CDR3 region is CASSVDGPLGVNTEAFF. The CDR3 region has the DNA TGTGCCAGCAGCGTAGACGGCCCCTTAGGGGTGAACACTGAAGCTTTCTTT. V gene TRBV9 combines with J gene TRBJ1-1; perhaps TRBD1 as D (5 bases). The germline V and J ends were trimmed by 0 bases and 0 bases, with 15 bases remaining between them. The CDR3 runs to 17 residues. Per germline, CDR1 SGDLS and CDR2 YYNGEE.

The chain recombines TRBV20-1 with TRBJ1-2; 7 nucleotides match TRBD1. This CDR3 has 14 residues. Germline CDR1 DFQATT, CDR2 SNEGSKA (reference sequence). V lost 2 bases, J lost 4 bases, and 7 bases stayed unmatched. The CDR3 is CSARTGATAYGYTF. CDR3 in DNA: TGCAGTGCTAGAACAGGGGCAACTGCCTATGGCTACACCTTC.

This clonotype occurred many times. This rearrangement joins TRBV29-1 to TRBJ1-5, with D possibly TRBD1 on 6 matching bases. Between the trimmed V and J ends, which lost 4 bases and 6 bases, there was a span of 13 bases. Germline V gene data show CDR1 as SQVTM and CDR2 as ANQGSEA. This CDR3 is 13 amino acids long. The CDR3 spells CSVGLGAGQPQHF. The CDR3 DNA reads as TGCAGCGTTGGCCTGGGGGCAGGTCAGCCCCAGCATTTT. The full variable domain, with the rest looked up from reference TRBV29-1 and TRBJ1-5, is SAVISQKPSRDICQRGTSLTIQCQVDSQVTMMFWYRQQPGQSLTLIATANQGSEATYESGFVIDKFPISRPNLTFSTLTVSNMSPEDSSIYLCSVGLGAGQPQHFGDGTRLSIL.

This clonotype was seen many times. J is TRBJ2-2 and V is TRBV7-9; TRBD1 might be the D (6 bases). The CDR3 covers 14 residues. Germline V gene lookup returns CDR1 SEHNR and CDR2 FQNEAQ (reference sequence). Trimming cost V 4 bases and J 6 bases, with 12 bases left between them. The CDR3 DNA reads TGTGCCAGCAGCTCAGCCAGGGGACCCGGGGAGCTGTTTTTT. Translation: CASSSARGPGELFF.

The table lists this clonotype with many counts. The J gene is TRBJ1-1, the V gene TRBV29-1, with 8 nucleotides matching TRBD1. The CDR3 contains 14 residues. Losses at the gene ends were 3 bases for V and 2 bases for J; bases not matched to a gene: 5. The germline gives CDR1 SQVTM, CDR2 ANQGSEA. The CDR3 spells CSVDGGQVNTEAFF. In DNA, the CDR3 is TGCAGCGTTGATGGGGGACAGGTCAACACTGAAGCTTTCTTT.

This clonotype was detected many times. The J gene is TRBJ1-5, the V gene TRBV13; D remains ambiguous. The CDR3 extends over 14 amino acids. Trimming removed 5 bases at V and 6 bases at J, with 14 bases between. Germline CDR1 and CDR2: PRHDT and FYEKMQ (reference sequence). The CDR3 DNA is TGTGCCAGCAGCCTCAATACTGGCGGTCAGCCCCAGCATTTT. This encodes CASSLNTGGQPQHF.

The chain links TRBV2 to TRBJ2-7; D could derive from TRBD1 or TRBD2 (6 bases each). This CDR3 is built from 14 residues. Germline V CDR1 and CDR2: SNHLY, FYNNEI. Trimming stripped 3 bases from V and 6 bases from J, with 15 bases between. This CDR3 is CASSERDTHTEQYF. CDR3 nucleotide sequence: TGTGCCAGCAGTGAGCGGGACACACACACCGAGCAGTACTTC.

The genes are TRBV19 and TRBJ1-5, with D tentatively TRBD1 (6 bases). Germline V lookup: CDR1 LNHDA, CDR2 SQIVND (reference sequence). This CDR3 region has 15 residues. Between the trimmed V and J ends, which lost 5 bases and 5 bases, there was a span of 16 bases. CDR3 residues: CASSASWTVYQPQHF. CDR3 nucleotide sequence: TGTGCCAGTAGTGCCTCATGGACAGTTTATCAGCCCCAGCATTTT.

The sample holds a few counts of this clonotype. The chain combines TRBV4-2 with TRBJ2-5; D tentatively reads TRBD1 or TRBD2 (5 bases each). The length of the CDR3 is 15 residues. The V end lost 5 bases, the J end lost 5 bases, and 18 bases lay between the germline ends. Germline V gene sequence: CDR1 LGHNA, CDR2 YNFKEQ. CDR3 nucleotides: TGTGCCAGCAGCTCCTACGGGACCCGCTTTGAGACCCAGTACTTC. Translated: CASSSYGTRFETQYF.

This clonotype has ten or more counts. The chain is built from TRBV12-3 or TRBV12-4 and TRBJ1-5; perhaps TRBD1 as D (6 bases). This CDR3 contains 15 residues. Trimming left V 6 bases short and J 6 bases short, with 18 bases between. The CDR3 is CASSIDRWWGQPQHF. CDR3 DNA sequence: TGTGCCAGCAGCATCGACAGGTGGTGGGGTCAGCCCCAGCATTTT.

This clonotype was picked up many times. The V call is TRBV12-3 or TRBV12-4, the J call TRBJ1-2; the match to TRBD1 covers 9 bases. V was clipped by 6 bases and J by 4 bases; unmatched bases: 9. This CDR3 contains 15 residues. CDR3 residues: CASSSGQGVSYGYTF. In nucleotides, the CDR3 is TGTGCCAGCAGCTCGGGACAGGGCGTTTCCTATGGCTACACCTTC.

This rearrangement joins TRBV6-1 to TRBJ2-7, with D possibly being TRBD2 (5 bases). The CDR3 has 15 residues. Germline CDR1 MNHNS, CDR2 SASEGT. Trimming took 9 bases from V and 3 from J, leaving 21 bases between them. CDR3 nucleotide sequence: TGTGCCAGAGGAGGCACATCGTACGATCTCTACGAGCAGTACTTC. Translating it yields CARGGTSYDLYEQYF.

The chain joins TRBV28 to TRBJ1-5, with D possibly matching TRBD1 (5 bases). The CDR3 is 14 residues long. The germline CDR1 and CDR2 sequences are MDHEN and SYDVKM. Trimming left V 8 bases short and J 6 bases short, with 17 bases between. CDR3 loop: CASRGGWGSQPQHF. Written as DNA, the CDR3 is TGTGCCAGCCGGGGGGGATGGGGCTCTCAGCCCCAGCATTTT.

The chain joins TRBV27 to TRBJ2-7; tentative D call: TRBD2 (5 bases). The CDR3 is 14 residues long. Trimming shortened V by 5 bases and J by 4 bases, and 15 bases separated the two germline ends. CDR1 is MNHEY and CDR2 is SMNVEV in the germline V gene (reference sequence). The CDR3 protein is CASSQGRERYEQYF. As DNA, the CDR3 is TGTGCCAGCAGTCAAGGACGGGAAAGATACGAGCAGTACTTC.

At least ten counts were recorded for this clonotype. The chain couples TRBV6-2 or TRBV6-3 to TRBJ1-3, with D hard to call. CDR1 is MNHEY and CDR2 is SVGEGT in the germline V gene. This CDR3 spans 16 amino acids. V dropped 6 bases and J dropped 0 bases, with 15 bases sitting between them. CDR3 protein: CASSYGRPRSGNTIYF. CDR3 nucleotide sequence: TGTGCCAGCAGCTACGGGAGGCCCCGCTCTGGAAACACCATATATTTT.

The sample holds many counts of this clonotype. The chain uses TRBV6-1 and TRBJ1-2; possible D gene TRBD1, 6 bases. CDR3 size: 14 residues. V was trimmed by 2 bases and J by 5 bases, leaving 12 bases between them. Looked up from germline, CDR1 is MNHNS and CDR2 is SASEGT. The CDR3 region is CASSEFRGPYGYTF. The CDR3, as DNA: TGTGCCAGCAGTGAATTCAGGGGACCATATGGCTACACCTTC.

This clonotype was seen ten or more times. The J gene is TRBJ2-2, the V gene TRBV28; 7 bases are a match to TRBD1. Germline V gene sequence: CDR1 MDHEN, CDR2 SYDVKM. CDR3 length: 13 amino acids. After removal of 6 bases from V and 7 bases from J, the junction contained 5 bases not matched to a gene. The CDR3 bases are TGTGCCAGCAGACGACAGGGCGGCGGGGAGCTGTTTTTT. Amino acid sequence: CASRRQGGGELFF.